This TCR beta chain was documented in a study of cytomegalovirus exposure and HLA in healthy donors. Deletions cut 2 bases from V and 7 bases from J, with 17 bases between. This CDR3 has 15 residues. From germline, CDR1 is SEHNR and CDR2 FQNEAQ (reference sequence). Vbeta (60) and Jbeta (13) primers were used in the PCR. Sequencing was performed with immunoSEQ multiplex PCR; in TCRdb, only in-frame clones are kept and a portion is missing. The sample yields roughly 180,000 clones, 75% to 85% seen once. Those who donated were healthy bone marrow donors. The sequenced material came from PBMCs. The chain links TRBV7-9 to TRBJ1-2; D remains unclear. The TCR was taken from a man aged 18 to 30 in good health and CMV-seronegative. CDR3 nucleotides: TGTGCCAGCAGCTTATTAGCGGACCAGCAAGCTGGCTACACCTTC. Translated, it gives CASSLLADQQAGYTF.